This TCR beta chain was captured by sequencing in a study of human T cells and chemical hapten exposure. Overall study context: Sensitization used 2% DPC on around 2 cm by around 2 cm upper inner arm skin. Study outcomes and limitations: With alopecia, donors may have immune responses unlike healthy people's. Relative to controls, expanded TCRs formed significantly more large CDR3 similarity clusters.

Time point given: patch test 3, about 24 weeks after DPC sensitization. Specified treatment: therapeutic diphenylcyclopropenone sensitization with weekly scalp DPC. Alopecia patients between 18 and 70 years old and suitable for DPC were used as donors. The V gene lost 6 bases and the J gene lost 7 bases, with 13 bases spanning the gap. Germline V CDR1 and CDR2: SGHTA, FQGNSA. This CDR3 contains 14 residues. At least ten counts were recorded for this clonotype. What it binds is not known. MiXCR, run by TCRdb on the RACE reads, gives a single entry per CDR3 protein. The sample includes 50,000 to 65,000 distinct CDR3 sequences, 9.9% of them seen just once.

The chain uses TRBV7-2 and TRBJ1-6; possibly TRBD1 for D (5 bases). The clonotype comes from a woman in her thirties or forties with alopecia areata. Some clones in this sample may be carry-over from other donors' samples. Sequenced here: whole blood, sampled in connection with sensitization to the hapten diphenylcyclopropenone (DPC). The CDR3 DNA follows: TGTGCCAGCAGAGCGGGACGGGAAAATTCACCCCTCCACTTT. It codes for CASRAGRENSPLHF. The full variable domain, rest sourced from reference TRBV7-2 and TRBJ1-6, is GAGVSQSPSNKVTEKGKDVELRCDPISGHTALYWYRQSLGQGLEFLIYFQGNSAPDKSGLPSDRFSAERTGGSVSTLTIQRTQQEDSAVYLCASRAGRENSPLHFGNGTRLTVT.